Listed here are 27 T cell receptor beta chains from one sample, sequenced in a study of blood T cell repertoires in COVID-19. Some clones are missing from TCRdb's copy, which holds only in-frame ones; the method was immunoSEQ multiplex PCR. The sample has about 160,000 clones; under 95% are singletons. Sequencing input: peripheral blood. The source is a man aged 55 to 70 with active or convalescent COVID-19.

The chain recombines TRBV20-1 with TRBJ1-4; unclear D gene. The CDR3 contains 13 residues. Germline V lookup: CDR1 DFQATT, CDR2 SNEGSKA (reference sequence). The ends were cut back, 3 bases at V and 2 bases at J, with 7 bases in the middle. The CDR3 spells CSASGQTNEKLFF. CDR3 nucleotide sequence: TGCAGTGCTAGTGGCCAGACTAATGAAAAACTGTTTTTT.

The CDR3 reads CASSQGAGGASTDTQYF. In DNA form, the CDR3 reads TGTGCCAGCAGCCAAGGGGCAGGGGGCGCCAGCACAGATACGCAGTATTTT. This sequence joins TRBV4-2 and TRBJ2-3; 8 nucleotides agree with TRBD1. This CDR3 has 17 residues. Germline values: CDR1 LGHNA, CDR2 YNFKEQ. The V and J ends lost 1 base and 0 bases, in that order; junction bases with no gene match: 6.

The gene calls are TRBV7-2 and TRBJ2-5; TRBD1 aligns across 8 bases. V shed 1 base and J 4 bases; nucleotides not matched to a gene: 11. Per germline, CDR1 SGHTA and CDR2 FQGNSA. The CDR3 consists of 17 residues. The CDR3 loop is CASSLVGDTGGAETQYF. CDR3 in DNA: TGTGCCAGCAGCTTAGTTGGGGACACAGGGGGTGCAGAGACCCAGTACTTC. The variable domain in full, with the rest retrieved from reference TRBV7-2 and TRBJ2-5, is GAGVSQSPSNKVTEKGKDVELRCDPISGHTALYWYRQSLGQGLEFLIYFQGNSAPDKSGLPSDRFSAERTGGSVSTLTIQRTQQEDSAVYLCASSLVGDTGGAETQYFGPGTRLLVL.

The J gene is TRBJ2-7, the V gene TRBV18; TRBD1 matches 7 bases. V gave up 3 bases and J gave up 2 bases; unmatched junction bases: 4. Germline CDR1 is KGHSH and CDR2 is LQKENI. The CDR3 has 14 residues. The CDR3 sequence: CASSPATGTYEQYF. Written as DNA, the CDR3 is TGTGCCAGCTCACCCGCGACAGGGACCTACGAGCAGTACTTC.

The chain uses TRBV7-2 and TRBJ2-7, with 11 bases identical to TRBD1. The CDR3 sequence is 17 residues long. The trim removed 0 bases at V and 3 bases at J, leaving 7 bases unmatched. The germline V gene encodes CDR1 SGHTA and CDR2 FQGNSA. The CDR3 DNA reads TGTGCCAGCAGCTTAGCAAGATGGACAGGGGGCTTCTACGAGCAGTACTTC. Translating it yields CASSLARWTGGFYEQYF.

The J gene is TRBJ2-1, the V gene TRBV6-4; TRBD2 agrees at 10 bases. The V and J ends lost 6 bases and 5 bases, in that order; junction bases with no gene match: 4. Germline V gene data show CDR1 as MRHNA and CDR2 as SNTAGT. The CDR3 runs to 14 residues. CDR3 amino acids: CASRIAGGNNEQFF. The CDR3 nucleotides are TGTGCCAGCAGGATAGCGGGAGGTAACAATGAGCAGTTCTTC.

The chain employs TRBV7-9 and TRBJ2-3; D ambiguous. The CDR3 has 12 residues. CDR1 and CDR2 (germline): SEHNR, FQNEAQ (reference sequence). V was pared by 5 bases and J by 5 bases, with 8 bases between. The CDR3 protein is CASSPPRDTQYF. The CDR3 nucleotides are TGTGCCAGCAGCCCCCCCAGAGATACGCAGTATTTT.

This chain connects TRBV5-1 to TRBJ1-1, with TRBD1 matching 11 bases. The V gene end was trimmed by 4 bases and the J gene end by 2 bases; junction bases not matched to a gene: 4. The germline V gene encodes CDR1 SGHRS and CDR2 YFSETQ. The CDR3 is 15 residues long. CDR3 DNA sequence: TGCGCCAGCAGCCTTGGACAGGGGGCCAACACTGAAGCTTTCTTT. Encoded protein: CASSLGQGANTEAFF.

This chain joins TRBV6-2 or TRBV6-3 and TRBJ2-3; 10 bases align to TRBD2. CDR1 and CDR2 (germline): MNHEY, SVGEGT. The CDR3 spans 18 residues. Trimming at V came to 0 bases and at J to 4 bases, leaving 10 bases not matched to a gene. CDR3 protein: CASSYSVPSGSTADTQYF. The CDR3 DNA is TGTGCCAGCAGTTACTCGGTACCTAGCGGGAGTACGGCAGATACGCAGTATTTT.

J is TRBJ1-2 and V is TRBV6-5, with a tentative D call TRBD1 (5 bases). With 0 bases removed from V and 5 bases from J, the gap between germline ends came to 16 bases. The CDR3 runs 16 residues. CDR1 is MNHEY and CDR2 is SVGAGI in the germline V gene. Here the CDR3 DNA reads TGTGCCAGCAGTTACTCGATAGAAGGGGTGAAATATGGCTACACCTTC. This gives the protein CASSYSIEGVKYGYTF.

This clone has just a few counts. This chain connects TRBV7-2 to TRBJ2-7; D may be TRBD2 (6 bases). CDR1 SGHTA and CDR2 FQGNSA come from the germline V gene. Trimming cost V 3 bases and J 2 bases, with 14 bases left between them. This CDR3 has 15 amino acids. CDR3 DNA sequence: TGTGCCAGCAGCTTTCTTAGCGGCCACACCTACGAGCAGTACTTC. Protein sequence: CASSFLSGHTYEQYF.

The table lists this clone with a count of one. The chain couples TRBV6-2 or TRBV6-3 to TRBJ2-4; D may be TRBD2 (6 bases). Trimming pared 0 bases from V and 0 bases from J, leaving 9 bases between. Germline CDR1 reads MNHEY; CDR2 reads SVGEGT. This CDR3 contains 16 residues. The CDR3 nucleotides read TGTGCCAGCAGTTACTCGCGGGATCTAGCCAAAAACATTCAGTACTTC. Its translation is CASSYSRDLAKNIQYF.

This rearrangement joins TRBV18 to TRBJ2-2; 8 nucleotides agree with TRBD1. The CDR3 spans 17 residues. The germline CDR1 and CDR2 sequences are KGHSH and LQKENI. After removal of 11 bases from V and 4 bases from J, the junction contained 18 bases not matched to a gene. CDR3 loop: CASLPPRTGWTTGELFF. The CDR3 nucleotides are TGTGCCTCCCTCCCGCCGAGGACAGGGTGGACCACCGGGGAGCTGTTTTTT. The variable domain in full, completed from reference TRBV18 and TRBJ2-2, reads NAGVMQNPRHLVRRRGQEARLRCSPMKGHSHVYWYRQLPEEGLKFMVYLQKENIIDESGMPKERFSAEFPKEGPSILRIQQVVRGDSAAYFCASLPPRTGWTTGELFFGEGSRLTVL.

The chain uses TRBV19 and TRBJ1-5, with TRBD1 identical over 7 bases. The germline V gene encodes CDR1 LNHDA and CDR2 SQIVND (reference sequence). The V gene end was trimmed by 4 bases and the J gene end by 0 bases; junction bases not matched to a gene: 6. The CDR3 consists of 16 residues. CDR3 in DNA: TGTGCCAGTAGTAGGGCGGGACAGAATAGCAATCAGCCCCAGCATTTT. Encoded protein: CASSRAGQNSNQPQHF.

The J gene is TRBJ1-2, the V gene TRBV18; perhaps TRBD1 as D (5 bases). Germline V gene lookup returns CDR1 KGHSH and CDR2 LQKENI. CDR3 length equals 15 residues. The ends were cut back, 2 bases at V and 0 bases at J, with 10 bases in the middle. CDR3 sequence (DNA): TGTGCCAGCTCACCATCGGGGGAAGCTAACTATGGCTACACCTTC. Residues: CASSPSGEANYGYTF.

CDR3 coding DNA: TGTGCCACCAGCAGAGATGTAGGGACAGTTTATGGCTACACCTTC. It translates to CATSRDVGTVYGYTF. The J gene is TRBJ1-2, the V gene TRBV15; 7 bases agree with TRBD1. The ends lost 0 bases at V and 5 bases at J; junction bases unmatched: 6. The CDR3 has 15 amino acids. Germline V gene sequence: CDR1 LNHNV, CDR2 YYDKDF (reference sequence).

The chain is built from TRBV11-2 and TRBJ2-5; D might be TRBD2 (5 bases). Looked up from germline, CDR1 is SGHAT and CDR2 is FQNNGV. CDR3 size: 15 residues. V was shortened by 1 base and J by 5 bases, with 14 bases between the two germline ends. The CDR3 is CASSLGSSGVETQYF. The CDR3 bases are TGTGCCAGCAGCTTAGGGTCGTCCGGGGTGGAGACCCAGTACTTC.

This rearrangement joins TRBV6-5 to TRBJ2-1; possible D gene TRBD2, 7 bases. The CDR3 has 16 residues. The V end was cut by 4 bases, the J end by 6 bases, with 19 bases between. The V gene's germline CDR1 is MNHEY and CDR2 SVGAGI. In DNA, the CDR3 is TGTGCCAGCAGTTTCGCCCTAGCGGAGGGGGTCAATGAGCAGTTCTTC. Its translation is CASSFALAEGVNEQFF.

The CDR3 loop is CASQGGLAGVTGELFF. The CDR3 region has the DNA TGTGCCAGTCAAGGGGGACTAGCGGGAGTCACCGGGGAGCTGTTTTTT. The V gene is TRBV19, the J gene TRBJ2-2; 14 positions match TRBD2. Germline V gene data show CDR1 as LNHDA and CDR2 as SQIVND (reference sequence). V gave up 8 bases and J gave up 4 bases; unmatched junction bases: 6. This CDR3 contains 16 residues.

The chain links TRBV7-8 to TRBJ1-6, with 7 bases identical to TRBD1. The J segment lost 5 bases and the V segment lost 5 bases, leaving 6 bases of the junction unmatched. This CDR3 spans 15 amino acids. Germline CDR1 and CDR2: SGHVS and FQNEAQ. The CDR3 sequence: CASSPGQAHNSPLHF. The CDR3 DNA reads as TGTGCCAGCAGCCCCGGACAGGCCCATAATTCACCCCTCCACTTT.

This clone was picked up one time. V and J are TRBV11-2 and TRBJ2-3, with TRBD2 matching 10 bases. Trimming cost V 2 bases and J 0 bases; bases outside gene matches: 2. The CDR3 contains 16 residues. Germline V gene data show CDR1 as SGHAT and CDR2 as FQNNGV. The CDR3 loop is CASSLIAGGSTDTQYF. Written as DNA, the CDR3 is TGTGCCAGCAGCTTAATAGCGGGGGGTAGCACAGATACGCAGTATTTT.

The V call is TRBV3-1 (or the pseudogene TRBV3-2), the J call TRBJ1-3; 7 bases map to TRBD1. CDR1 is LGHDT and CDR2 is YNNKEL in the germline V gene (reference sequence). The trim removed 1 base at V and 4 bases at J, leaving 7 bases unmatched. The CDR3 is 16 amino acids. CDR3 bases: TGTGCCAGCAGCCAAGTCCAAGGGGGCGCGGGAAACACCATATATTTT. It is translated as CASSQVQGGAGNTIYF.

Written as DNA, the CDR3 is TGTGCCAGCAGCGTCCATGGTACAGAAACTAATGAAAAACTGTTTTTT. Its translation is CASSVHGTETNEKLFF. This chain uses TRBV11-2 with TRBJ1-4; D is ambiguous. Germline CDR1 is SGHAT and CDR2 is FQNNGV. This CDR3 has 16 amino acids. Trimming stripped 5 bases from V and 1 base from J, with 14 bases between.

The chain couples TRBV18 to TRBJ1-1; the match to TRBD1 covers 8 bases. V lost 2 bases and J lost 1; bases outside the gene matches: 3. This CDR3 is 15 amino acids long. Germline V gives CDR1 KGHSH, CDR2 LQKENI. CDR3 in DNA: TGTGCCAGCTCACCATCGGACAGGGAGAACACTGAAGCTTTCTTT. It encodes CASSPSDRENTEAFF.

This chain joins TRBV11-2 and TRBJ1-4; D might be TRBD1 (5 bases). The germline V gene has CDR1 SGHAT and CDR2 FQNNGV. The V gene lost 1 base and the J gene lost 2 bases, with 11 bases spanning the gap. This CDR3 has 16 amino acids. The DNA of the CDR3 is TGTGCCAGCAGCTTAGGCAGGGACTCGACTAATGAAAAACTGTTTTTT. Amino acids: CASSLGRDSTNEKLFF.

The count of this clone is one. The J gene is TRBJ2-7, the V gene TRBV19; TRBD2 aligns across 8 bases. Germline V CDR1 and CDR2: LNHDA, SQIVND (reference sequence). With V trimmed by 8 bases and J by 1 base, 13 bases remained unmatched. The length of the CDR3 is 16 residues. CDR3 in amino acids: CASRNSYSGVSYEQYF. The CDR3 region has the DNA TGTGCCAGTCGAAATTCCTATAGCGGGGTGTCCTACGAGCAGTACTTC.

This clone was observed a handful of times. This chain uses TRBV15 with TRBJ2-7, with TRBD1 matching 11 bases. This CDR3 has 15 residues. With 0 bases clipped from V and 5 bases from J, the junction kept 3 bases outside the gene matches. Germline V gene sequence: CDR1 LNHNV, CDR2 YYDKDF (reference sequence). The CDR3 here is CATSRDRTGGNEQYF. The CDR3 region has the DNA TGTGCCACCAGCAGAGATCGGACAGGGGGCAACGAGCAGTACTTC.